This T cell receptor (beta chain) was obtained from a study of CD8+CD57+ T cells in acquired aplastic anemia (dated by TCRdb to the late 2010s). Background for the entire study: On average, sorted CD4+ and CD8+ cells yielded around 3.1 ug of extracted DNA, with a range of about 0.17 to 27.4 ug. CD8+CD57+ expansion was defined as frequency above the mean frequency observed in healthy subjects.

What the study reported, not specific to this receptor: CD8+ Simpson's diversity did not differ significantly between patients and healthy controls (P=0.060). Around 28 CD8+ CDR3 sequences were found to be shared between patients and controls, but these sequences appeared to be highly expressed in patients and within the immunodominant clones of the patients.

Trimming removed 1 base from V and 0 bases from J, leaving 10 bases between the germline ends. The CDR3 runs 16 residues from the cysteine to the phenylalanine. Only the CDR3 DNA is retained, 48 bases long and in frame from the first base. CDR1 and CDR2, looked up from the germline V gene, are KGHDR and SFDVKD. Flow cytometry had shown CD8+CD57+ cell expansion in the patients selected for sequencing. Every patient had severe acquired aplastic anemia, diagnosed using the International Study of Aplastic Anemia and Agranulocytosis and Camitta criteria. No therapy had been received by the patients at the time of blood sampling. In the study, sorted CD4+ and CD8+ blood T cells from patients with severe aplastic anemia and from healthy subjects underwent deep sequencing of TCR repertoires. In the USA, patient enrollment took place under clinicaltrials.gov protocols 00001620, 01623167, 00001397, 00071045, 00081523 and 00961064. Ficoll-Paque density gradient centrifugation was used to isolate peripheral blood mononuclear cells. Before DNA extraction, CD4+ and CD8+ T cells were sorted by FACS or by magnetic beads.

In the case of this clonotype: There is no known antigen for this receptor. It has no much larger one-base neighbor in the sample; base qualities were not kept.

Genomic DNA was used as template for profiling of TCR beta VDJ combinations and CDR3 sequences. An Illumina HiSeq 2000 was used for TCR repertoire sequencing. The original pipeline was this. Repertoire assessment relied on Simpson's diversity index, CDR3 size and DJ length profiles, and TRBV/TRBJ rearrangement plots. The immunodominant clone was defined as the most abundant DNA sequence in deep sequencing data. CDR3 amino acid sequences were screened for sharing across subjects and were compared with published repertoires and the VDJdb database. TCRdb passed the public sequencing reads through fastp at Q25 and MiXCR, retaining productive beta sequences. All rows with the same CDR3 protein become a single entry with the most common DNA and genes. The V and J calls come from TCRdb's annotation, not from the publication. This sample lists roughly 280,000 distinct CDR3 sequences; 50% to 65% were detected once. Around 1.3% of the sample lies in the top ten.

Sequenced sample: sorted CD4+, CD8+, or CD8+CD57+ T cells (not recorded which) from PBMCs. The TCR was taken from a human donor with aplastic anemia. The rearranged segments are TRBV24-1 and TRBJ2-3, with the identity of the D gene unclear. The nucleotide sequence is TGTGCCACCAGTGATTTTTCCACCTCTAGCACAGATACGCAGTATTTT. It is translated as CATSDFSTSSTDTQYF.